The present TCR beta chain was sequenced within a study of graft-versus-host responses after intestinal transplantation. Whole-study findings and limits: Early after transplant, HvG declines were associated with peak levels of circulating GvH clones.

Germline V lookup: CDR1 ENHRY, CDR2 SYGVKD. The CDR3 runs 17 residues. Germline trimming cut 0 bases from V and 2 bases from J; bases unmatched to any gene: 10. With regard to this clone: Its antigen is currently unknown.

Profiled with immunoSEQ multiplex PCR; TCRdb holds only in-frame clones, not every one. The sample carries approximately 90,000 clones, under 95% recorded once. The sequencing used unstimulated CD8+ T cells sorted from spleen or lymph node cells, collected before transplant. The clonotype comes from a human donor who was the organ donor for an intestinal transplant. The chain recombines TRBV10-3 with TRBJ2-7; 7 bases align to TRBD1. CDR3 loop: CAISESGLRTGTYEQYF. For the CDR3, the DNA is TGTGCCATCAGTGAGTCCGGCCTTCGGACAGGCACCTACGAGCAGTACTTC.